The rows below give T cell receptor beta chains drawn from one sample of a study of control samples from healthy donors and cancer patients. The method was immunoSEQ multiplex PCR; TCRdb's version includes in-frame clones alone and lacks a portion of them. The table lists about 130,000 clones, over 80% of them singletons. The sequencing sample was made of PBMCs. All receptors derive from a man of 80 years or more with head and neck cancer. The CDR3 runs from the conserved cysteine through the conserved F or W. D genes are given only for firm matches. Clone size is stated in some rows and not others, as once, few, many or a class when expanded.

clone size	D gene	V gene	J gene	CDR3 DNA	CDR3 protein
NA	NA	TRBV7-9	TRBJ2-1	TGTGCCGCTCCGACCGGGCAGGGAAGCGACAATGAGCAGTTCTTC	CAAPTGQGSDNEQFF
NA	NA	TRBV6-4	TRBJ2-3	TGTGCCAGACCGGTCTGGGGGGTACATAGCCTCACAGATACGCAGTATTTT	CARPVWGVHSLTDTQYF
once	NA	TRBV4-2	TRBJ1-2	TGTGCCAGCAGCCAAGTTCCGGGGGGAAACTATGGCTACACCTTC	CASSQVPGGNYGYTF
NA	NA	TRBV5-1	TRBJ2-1	TGCGCCAGCAGCTTGGGGGACGGACCCGGCCGGGATGAGCAGTTCTTC	CASSLGDGPGRDEQFF
NA	NA	TRBV4-1	TRBJ2-7	TGCGCCAGCAGCCAAGCAGAAAGCTCCTACGAGCAGTACTTC	CASSQAESSYEQYF
NA	NA	TRBV4-1	TRBJ2-7	TGCGCCAGCAGCCAAGGGGGGCGGGGGACCGAGCAGTACTTC	CASSQGGRGTEQYF
NA	TRBD1	TRBV10-3	TRBJ1-1	TGTGCCATCACCCGGACAGGGGATACTGAAGCTTTCTTT	CAITRTGDTEAFF
NA	NA	TRBV19	TRBJ1-1	TGTGCCACTGACCGGGGGGGGAACACTGAAGCTTTCTTT	CATDRGGNTEAFF
NA	NA	TRBV3-1/TRBV3-2	TRBJ2-3	TGTGCCAGCAGCCGAGGATGGGCGGCACAGGATACGCAGTATTTT	CASSRGWAAQDTQYF
NA	TRBD2	TRBV4-3	TRBJ2-7	TGCGCCAGCAGCCAAGAGTGGTGGGAAGCGGGAGAGGACGAGCAGTACTTC	CASSQEWWEAGEDEQYF
NA	NA	TRBV30	TRBJ1-2	TGTGCCTGGAGTGTAAACAGGGTGTACAGTGGCTACACCTTC	CAWSVNRVYSGYTF
NA	NA	TRBV14	TRBJ2-7	TGTGCCAGCAGCCCCCTGGGACTCCCACTGCTTTACGAGCAGTACTTC	CASSPLGLPLLYEQYF
NA	NA	TRBV10-3	TRBJ1-2	TGTGCCATCAGTGACCAAAGTGTTCACTATGGCTACACCTTC	CAISDQSVHYGYTF
NA	TRBD2	TRBV15	TRBJ2-7	TGTGCCACCAGCAGAGAACTAGCGGGAGCAGGAGAGCAGTACTTC	CATSRELAGAGEQYF
NA	NA	TRBV13	TRBJ1-1	TGTGCCAGCAGCTTAGTGGCTGAAGCTTTCTTT	CASSLVAEAFF
once	NA	TRBV5-4	TRBJ2-3	TGTGCCAGCAGCTTGGCCCGGGGGGCCGAAGATACGCAGTATTTT	CASSLARGAEDTQYF
NA	TRBD2	TRBV9	TRBJ2-1	TGTGCCAGCAGCGTAGACGGGAGGTACTACAATGAGCAGTTCTTC	CASSVDGRYYNEQFF
NA	NA	TRBV15	TRBJ2-6	TGTGCCACCAGCAGAGATCTTACTACTGGGGCCAACGTCCTGACTTTC	CATSRDLTTGANVLTF
NA	NA	TRBV19	TRBJ2-7	TGTGCCAGTAGTGGTCGCGGGGGCAACTACGAGCAGTACTTC	CASSGRGGNYEQYF
NA	NA	TRBV5-1	TRBJ1-4	TGCGCCAGCAGCTTGGATGGCTCGGGGGGCGGCGAAAAACTGTTTTTT	CASSLDGSGGGEKLFF
NA	TRBD2	TRBV18	TRBJ2-7	TGTGCCAGCTCAGCCGGGACTAGCAACGAGCAGTACTTC	CASSAGTSNEQYF
once	NA	TRBV7-9	TRBJ1-4	TGTGCCAGCAGCTTAGCCAACACGGATGAAAAACTGTTTTTT	CASSLANTDEKLFF
NA	NA	TRBV11-2	TRBJ1-1	TGTGCCAGCAGCTTACAGGAAGAAGCTTTCTTT	CASSLQEEAFF
NA	TRBD2	TRBV10-3	TRBJ2-1	TGTGCCATCTCGGGACTAGCGGGAGGGGGCGATGAGCAGTTCTTC	CAISGLAGGGDEQFF
NA	NA	TRBV4-2	TRBJ2-3	TGTGCCAGCAGCCAGCGGGACTCAATAGATACGCAGTATTTT	CASSQRDSIDTQYF
NA	NA	TRBV30	TRBJ1-6	TGTGCCTGGATGGGTGGGTCCTATAATTCACCCCTCCACTTT	CAWMGGSYNSPLHF
NA	NA	TRBV5-4	TRBJ2-2	TGTGCCAGCAGCTTGGGCGGCAGCGGGGAGCTGTTTTTT	CASSLGGSGELFF
NA	TRBD1	TRBV19	TRBJ1-1	TGTGCCAGTAGTGCCAAGGGACAGCTGAACACTGAAGCTTTCTTT	CASSAKGQLNTEAFF
NA	NA	TRBV3-1/TRBV3-2	TRBJ2-3	TGTGCCAGCAGCCAAGGAGGAGGGGGCGACACAGATACGCAGTATTTT	CASSQGGGGDTDTQYF
NA	TRBD2	TRBV4-1	TRBJ2-2	TGCGCCAGCAGCCATGGGACTAGCGGGGGGGCGAACACCGGGGAGCTGTTTTTT	CASSHGTSGGANTGELFF
NA	NA	TRBV5-1	TRBJ2-7	TGCGCCAGCAGCTTGTCCCGGGGTGGGTACGAGCAGTACTTC	CASSLSRGGYEQYF